One sample yielded the 26 T cell receptor beta chains listed below, sequenced in a study of CD8+ T cells in alopecia areata. Extracted RNA was reverse transcribed into cDNA, the sequencing template. TCRdb keeps only in-frame clones here, not all; method: immunoSEQ multiplex PCR. The repertoire holds about 99,000 clones, with around 59% as singletons. Source material: CD4+ T cells sorted from blood. These receptor sequences come from a human donor in good health.

This clone was seen a few times. The chain combines TRBV28 with TRBJ2-6, with D perhaps TRBD2 (6 bases). V lost 10 bases and J lost 2, with 9 bases in between. The length of the CDR3 is 13 residues. Germline assignment: CDR1 MDHEN and CDR2 SYDVKM. This chain's CDR3 is CATWGAGANVLTF. In DNA, the CDR3 is TGTGCCACCTGGGGGGCTGGGGCCAACGTCCTGACTTTC.

The chain employs TRBV5-4 and TRBJ2-7; no clear D. The V gene lost 2 bases and the J gene lost 3 bases, with 9 bases spanning the gap. The CDR3 runs 13 residues. Germline V gene sequence: CDR1 SGHNT, CDR2 YYREEE (reference sequence). The CDR3, as DNA: TGTGCCAGCAGCTTCGCTGGGAACTACGAGCAGTACTTC. It translates to CASSFAGNYEQYF. Drawing the rest from reference TRBV5-4 and TRBJ2-7, the complete variable domain is ETGVTQSPTHLIKTRGQQVTLRCSSQSGHNTVSWYQQALGQGPQFIFQYYREEENGRGNFPPRFSGLQFPNYSSELNVNALELDDSALYLCASSFAGNYEQYFGPGTRLTVT.

This clone was found a few times. V gene TRBV2 combines with J gene TRBJ1-2, with unresolved D. The CDR3 runs 13 residues. In germline, CDR1 is SNHLY, CDR2 FYNNEI. V lost 1 base to trimming and J lost 2 bases, with 5 bases between them. The CDR3 loop is CASSEEGNYGYTF. The CDR3 region has the DNA TGTGCCAGCAGTGAAGAAGGCAACTATGGCTACACCTTC.

CDR3 DNA sequence: TGTGCCAGCAGCCCGCAGGGTAACTATGGCTACACCTTC. Protein: CASSPQGNYGYTF. This sequence joins TRBV14 and TRBJ1-2; tentative D call: TRBD1 (5 bases). This CDR3 contains 13 residues. CDR1 is SGHDN, CDR2 FVKESK, per germline. The ends were cut back, 4 bases at V and 1 base at J, with 7 bases in the middle.

This clone was found a few times. The rearrangement uses TRBV19 and TRBJ2-1; TRBD1 might be the D (5 bases). V lost 3 bases, J lost 6 bases, and 15 bases lay in between. The CDR3 consists of 15 residues. Per germline, CDR1 LNHDA and CDR2 SQIVND (reference sequence). The CDR3 here is CASSIQYGRANEQFF. Here the CDR3 DNA reads TGTGCCAGTAGTATCCAATACGGCAGGGCCAATGAGCAGTTCTTC.

V and J are TRBV4-1 and TRBJ2-2; possible D gene TRBD2, 7 bases. The CDR3 is 14 amino acids. Germline V gene sequence: CDR1 MGHRA, CDR2 YSYEKL. The V and J ends lost 8 bases and 0 bases respectively, with 10 bases between them. The chain's CDR3 is CASGRGSNTGELFF. The CDR3 DNA is TGCGCCAGCGGGAGGGGGTCGAACACCGGGGAGCTGTTTTTT.

This clone has just one count. CDR3 DNA: TGTGCCAGCGGACAGGGGCCCCTCCAAGAGACCCAGTACTTC. This codes for CASGQGPLQETQYF. This sequence joins TRBV28 and TRBJ2-5; 9 bases map to TRBD1. The CDR3 is made up of 14 amino acids. CDR1 and CDR2 (germline): MDHEN, SYDVKM. Losses at the gene ends were 8 bases for V and 1 base for J; bases not matched to a gene: 5.

This chain joins TRBV29-1 and TRBJ1-1; D perhaps matches TRBD1 (5 bases). Germline-derived CDR1 and CDR2 are SQVTM and ANQGSEA. V lost 8 bases, J lost 0 bases, and 10 bases lay in between. This CDR3 contains 12 residues. CDR3 DNA: TGCAGCCCCCAACAGGTGAACACTGAAGCTTTCTTT. It encodes CSPQQVNTEAFF. Full variable domain (missing parts from reference TRBV29-1 and TRBJ1-1): SAVISQKPSRDICQRGTSLTIQCQVDSQVTMMFWYRQQPGQSLTLIATANQGSEATYESGFVIDKFPISRPNLTFSTLTVSNMSPEDSSIYLCSPQQVNTEAFFGQGTRLTVV.

The rearrangement links TRBV6-5 to TRBJ2-3; 9 positions agree with TRBD1. The CDR3 extends over 14 amino acids. Germline CDR1 reads MNHEY; CDR2 reads SVGAGI. Trimming removed 5 bases from V and 3 bases from J; junction bases left unmatched: 3. The CDR3 DNA reads TGTGCCAGCAGTGAACAGGGGGCGACAGATACGCAGTATTTT. It is translated as CASSEQGATDTQYF.

The chain uses TRBV29-1 and TRBJ2-7; either TRBD1 or TRBD2 may fit D (5 bases each). Germline values: CDR1 SQVTM, CDR2 ANQGSEA. This CDR3 is 13 amino acids long. With 6 bases removed from V and 6 bases from J, the gap between germline ends came to 18 bases. CDR3 sequence (DNA): TGCAGCGTGGGACGCCTTGAGGGGTCCGAGCAGTACTTC. Its translation is CSVGRLEGSEQYF.

This clone has more than one count but fewer than ten. V and J are TRBV29-1 and TRBJ2-3; D is ambiguous. The CDR3 sequence is 13 residues long. Germline CDR1 SQVTM, CDR2 ANQGSEA. The germline V and J ends were trimmed by 2 bases and 1 base, with 7 bases remaining between them. The CDR3 region is CSVEKAGTDTQYF. The CDR3 DNA reads TGCAGCGTTGAAAAGGCCGGCACAGATACGCAGTATTTT.

This chain joins TRBV4-2 and TRBJ2-3; D is perhaps TRBD2 (6 bases). Germline V lookup: CDR1 LGHNA, CDR2 YNFKEQ. The CDR3 is 16 residues long. V was cut by 0 bases and J by 1 base, with 11 bases left in between. The DNA of the CDR3 is TGTGCCAGCAGCCAAGATCGGGCTAGCGGCACAGATACGCAGTATTTT. This encodes CASSQDRASGTDTQYF.

This clone turned up a few times. The chain recombines TRBV2 with TRBJ1-2; possible D gene TRBD1, 6 bases. Germline V gene sequence: CDR1 SNHLY, CDR2 FYNNEI. Trimming left V 9 bases short and J 4 bases short, with 15 bases between. The CDR3 covers 13 residues. The CDR3 sequence: CARRGQTIYGYTF. The DNA of the CDR3 is TGTGCCAGAAGAGGACAGACAATCTATGGCTACACCTTC. The full variable domain, its missing parts supplied by reference TRBV2 and TRBJ1-2, is EPEVTQTPSHQVTQMGQEVILRCVPISNHLYFYWYRQILGQKVEFLVSFYNNEISEKSEIFDDQFSVERPDGSNFTLKIRSTKLEDSAMYFCARRGQTIYGYTFGSGTRLTVV.

The chain is built from TRBV30 and TRBJ2-1, with 11 nucleotides matching TRBD2. This CDR3 comprises 16 residues. Unmatched junction bases numbered 8, after V lost 0 bases and J lost 7 bases. Per germline, CDR1 GTSNPN and CDR2 SVGIG (reference sequence). The CDR3 sequence: CAWSVGVAGGDNEQFF. The CDR3 nucleotides read TGTGCCTGGAGTGTAGGAGTAGCGGGGGGGGATAATGAGCAGTTCTTC.

This clone was recorded once. The J gene is TRBJ1-1, the V gene TRBV29-1; TRBD1 is a possible D gene (5 bases). The ends were cut back, 4 bases at V and 10 bases at J, with 16 bases in the middle. This CDR3 contains 12 residues. Per the germline V gene, CDR1 is SQVTM and CDR2 is ANQGSEA. The CDR3 coding sequence is TGCAGCGTTGGGGGCCTCCCGGAGGGAGCTTTCTTT. It specifies CSVGGLPEGAFF.

V gene TRBV4-3 combines with J gene TRBJ1-4; D gene ambiguous. Trimming took off 0 bases at V and 4 bases at J, with 12 bases between the two ends. The germline gives CDR1 LGHNA, CDR2 YSLEER. The CDR3 has 16 amino acids. The CDR3 region has the DNA TGCGCCAGCAGCCAAGATAATTCGGGCGGTAATGAAAAACTGTTTTTT. Protein sequence: CASSQDNSGGNEKLFF.

DNA for the CDR3: TGTGCCACCAGCAGAGATGGGATTGAGGAGCAGTACTTC. Translating gives CATSRDGIEEQYF. The chain carries TRBV15 and TRBJ2-7, with D hard to call. With 0 bases removed from V and 7 bases from J, the gap between germline ends came to 10 bases. Germline V gene data show CDR1 as LNHNV and CDR2 as YYDKDF (reference sequence). The CDR3 has 13 amino acids. The whole variable domain, remainder taken from reference TRBV15 and TRBJ2-7, is DAMVIQNPRYQVTQFGKPVTLSCSQTLNHNVMYWYQQKSSQAPKLLFHYYDKDFNNEADTPDNFQSRRPNTSFCFLDIRSPGLGDTAMYLCATSRDGIEEQYFGPGTRLTVT.

This clone was observed a handful of times. V usage is TRBV6-6 and J usage is TRBJ2-7; 7 bases are a match to TRBD1. This CDR3 comprises 15 residues. J was trimmed by 1 base and V by 0 bases; bases with no gene match: 3. Germline CDR1 and CDR2: MNHNY and SVGAGI (reference sequence). The CDR3 DNA follows: TGTGCCAGCAGTTACTCATGGACAGGATCCTACGAGCAGTACTTC. Amino acids: CASSYSWTGSYEQYF.

The V and J genes are TRBV30 and TRBJ1-2, with TRBD1 as a possible D gene (5 bases). Trimming removed 0 bases from V and 8 bases from J, with 10 bases in between. The CDR3 is 12 amino acids. Germline-derived CDR1 and CDR2 are GTSNPN and SVGIG (reference sequence). This chain's CDR3 is CAWSVYQGGYTF. CDR3 nucleotide sequence: TGTGCCTGGAGTGTATATCAGGGCGGCTACACCTTC.

This chain uses TRBV10-3 with TRBJ2-7; TRBD1 agrees at 9 bases. With V trimmed by 0 bases and J by 3 bases, 21 bases remained unmatched. Germline CDR1 and CDR2: ENHRY and SYGVKD. The CDR3 sequence is 21 residues long. The CDR3 reads CAISESFFRDRDDEASYEQYF. CDR3 nucleotide sequence: TGTGCCATCAGTGAGTCGTTTTTCCGGGACAGGGATGACGAGGCCAGCTACGAGCAGTACTTC.

This clone appeared a single time. The gene calls are TRBV9 and TRBJ2-5, with TRBD1 as a possible D gene (5 bases). The CDR3 runs 14 residues. The V end lost 0 bases, the J end lost 4 bases, and 10 bases lay between the germline ends. Germline V CDR1 and CDR2: SGDLS, YYNGEE. CDR3 amino acids: CASSVGQGLETQYF. The CDR3 DNA follows: TGTGCCAGCAGCGTAGGGCAGGGCTTAGAGACCCAGTACTTC.

The rearrangement joins TRBV5-4 to TRBJ2-1, with 9 bases lining up with TRBD2. Germline V lookup: CDR1 SGHNT, CDR2 YYREEE (reference sequence). V trimming: 4 bases; J trimming: 7 bases; junction bases outside the gene matches: 15. There are 17 residues in the CDR3. The CDR3 loop is CASSRSWISGGQNEQFF. For the CDR3, the DNA is TGTGCCAGCAGCCGCTCTTGGATAAGCGGGGGGCAGAATGAGCAGTTCTTC.

The sample holds a few counts of this clone. This rearrangement joins TRBV7-2 to TRBJ2-3, with 8 positions matching TRBD1. Germline CDR1 reads SGHTA; CDR2 reads FQGNSA. The length of the CDR3 is 16 residues. J gave up 0 bases and V 5 bases, and 7 bases lay outside the gene matches. The CDR3 DNA reads as TGTGCCAGCAGCACACGACAGGGGTCTAGCACAGATACGCAGTATTTT. Protein: CASSTRQGSSTDTQYF.

The V gene is TRBV6-5, the J gene TRBJ2-1; tentative D call: TRBD2 (5 bases). The CDR3 runs 13 residues. Per the germline V gene, CDR1 is MNHEY and CDR2 is SVGAGI. Trimming cost V 4 bases and J 3 bases, with 7 bases left between them. In nucleotides, the CDR3 is TGTGCCAGCAGTTCCCGGGACTACAATGAGCAGTTCTTC. It yields the protein CASSSRDYNEQFF.

The V and J genes are TRBV4-2 and TRBJ1-5, with 7 bases that match TRBD1. Germline V gene sequence: CDR1 LGHNA, CDR2 YNFKEQ. V trimming: 1 base; J trimming: 5 bases; junction bases outside the gene matches: 5. The CDR3 extends over 15 amino acids. CDR3 bases: TGTGCCAGCAGCCAAGCGGACAGGTCCTATCAGCCCCAGCATTTT. Translation: CASSQADRSYQPQHF.

This clone was counted between two and nine times. This sequence joins TRBV28 and TRBJ2-7; TRBD1 matches 7 bases. After removal of 7 bases from V and 3 bases from J, the junction contained 6 bases not matched to a gene. The CDR3 covers 13 residues. Germline V gives CDR1 MDHEN, CDR2 SYDVKM. The CDR3 loop reads CASTLGQFYEQYF. CDR3 nucleotide sequence: TGTGCCAGCACCCTGGGACAGTTCTACGAGCAGTACTTC.